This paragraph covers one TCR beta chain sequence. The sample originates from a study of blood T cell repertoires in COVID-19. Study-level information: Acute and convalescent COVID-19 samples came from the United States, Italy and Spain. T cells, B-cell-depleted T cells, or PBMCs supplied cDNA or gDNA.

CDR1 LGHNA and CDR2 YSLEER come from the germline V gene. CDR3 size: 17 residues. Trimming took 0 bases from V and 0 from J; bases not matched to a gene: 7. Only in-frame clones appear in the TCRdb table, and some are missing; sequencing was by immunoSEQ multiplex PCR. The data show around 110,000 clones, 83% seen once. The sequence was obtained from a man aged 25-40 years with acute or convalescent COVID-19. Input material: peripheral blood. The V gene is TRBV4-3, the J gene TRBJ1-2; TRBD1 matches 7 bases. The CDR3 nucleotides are TGCGCCAGCAGCCAAGATACGCGGGACAGCACTAACTATGGCTACACCTTC. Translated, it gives CASSQDTRDSTNYGYTF.